This is a list of T cell receptor beta chains from one sample in a study of shared clonotypes between healthy human individuals. The method was immunoSEQ multiplex PCR; TCRdb's version includes in-frame clones alone and lacks a portion of them. Of fewer than 800,000 clones listed, about 91% are singletons. Sequencing input: naive CD8+ T cells sorted from blood. These receptors came from a man aged 30 to 39 in good health. CDR3s leave out the opening cysteine and the closing phenylalanine or tryptophan.

V: TRBV13
J: TRBJ2-3
length: 14
CDR3: ASSSDLQTNTDTQY

V: TRBV12-5
J: TRBJ2-1
length: 13
CDR3: ASGLLAGVYNEQF

V: TRBV28
J: TRBJ2-2
length: 12
CDR3: AIQGDENTGELF

V: TRBV10-2
J: TRBJ2-2
length: 15
CDR3: ASEGSPSSINTGELF

V: TRBV27
J: TRBJ2-7
length: 11
CDR3: ASSPGTLYEQY

V: TRBV29-1
J: TRBJ2-1
length: 12
CDR3: SVVKGTEYNEQF

V: TRBV29-1
J: TRBJ2-5
length: 12
CDR3: SVCLRGAGETQY

V: TRBV2
J: TRBJ1-1
length: 11
CDR3: ASSALAGTEAF

V: TRBV7-9
J: TRBJ2-1
length: 13
CDR3: ASRSGTGIPDEQF

V: TRBV28
J: TRBJ1-1
length: 12
CDR3: ASSFMGPGTEAF

V: TRBV28
J: TRBJ2-3
length: 14
CDR3: ASSSPGQPSADTQY

V: TRBV28
J: TRBJ2-2
length: 12
CDR3: ASSLWENTGELF

V: TRBV27
J: TRBJ2-7
length: 9
CDR3: ASSSGYEQY

V: TRBV7-9
J: TRBJ1-2
length: 12
CDR3: ASTGTGKNYGYT

V: TRBV5-1
J: TRBJ2-7
length: 12
CDR3: ASSWSRGTYEQY

V: TRBV29-1
J: TRBJ2-7
length: 15
CDR3: SVEGARLTGSPYEQY